This TCR beta chain came from a study of cytotoxic CD8 clonotypes in ibrutinib-treated CLL. Study-level points and caveats: Relative to age-matched healthy donors, clonality at baseline was higher, and it tracked circulating CD8+ T-cell counts.

The protocol was immunoSEQ multiplex PCR, while the TCRdb copy is restricted to in-frame clones and leaves out a portion. Here the sample spans about 120,000 clones, more than 55% being singletons. The CDR3 extends over 13 amino acids. The V and J ends lost 6 bases and 6 bases respectively, with 9 bases between them. Germline assignment: CDR1 MNHNS and CDR2 SASEGT. This clone was observed a few times. Its antigen is currently unknown. The chain couples TRBV6-1 to TRBJ1-6; the D is unclear. This specimen was PBMCs, taken after 24 months of ibrutinib treatment. The clonotype originates from a human donor with chronic lymphocytic leukemia. CDR3 nucleotides: TGTGCCAGCAGGGGTCATTCTAATTCACCCCTCCACTTT. Its protein product is CASRGHSNSPLHF.